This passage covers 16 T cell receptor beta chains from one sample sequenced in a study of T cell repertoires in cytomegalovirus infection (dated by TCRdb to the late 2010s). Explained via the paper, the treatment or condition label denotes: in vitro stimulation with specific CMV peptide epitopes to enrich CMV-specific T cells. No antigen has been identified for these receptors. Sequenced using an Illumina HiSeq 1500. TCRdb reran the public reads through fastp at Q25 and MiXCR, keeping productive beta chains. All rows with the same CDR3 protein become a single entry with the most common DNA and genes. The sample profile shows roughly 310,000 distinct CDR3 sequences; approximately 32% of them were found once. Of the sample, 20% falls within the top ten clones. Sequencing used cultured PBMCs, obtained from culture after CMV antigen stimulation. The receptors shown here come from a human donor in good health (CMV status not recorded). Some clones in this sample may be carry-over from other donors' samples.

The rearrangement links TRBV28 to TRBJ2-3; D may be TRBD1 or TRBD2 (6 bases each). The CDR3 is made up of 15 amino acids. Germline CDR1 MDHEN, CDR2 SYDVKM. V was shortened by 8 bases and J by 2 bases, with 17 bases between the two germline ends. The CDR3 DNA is TGTGCCAGCGTTGGGGTGGGGGGCCCCACAGATACGCAGTATTTT. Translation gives CASVGVGGPTDTQYF. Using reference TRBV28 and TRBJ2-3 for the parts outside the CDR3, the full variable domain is DVKVTQSSRYLVKRTGEKVFLECVQDMDHENMFWYRQDPGLGLRLIYFSYDVKMKEKGDIPEGYSVSREKKERFSLILESASTNQTSMYLCASVGVGGPTDTQYFGPGTRLTVL.

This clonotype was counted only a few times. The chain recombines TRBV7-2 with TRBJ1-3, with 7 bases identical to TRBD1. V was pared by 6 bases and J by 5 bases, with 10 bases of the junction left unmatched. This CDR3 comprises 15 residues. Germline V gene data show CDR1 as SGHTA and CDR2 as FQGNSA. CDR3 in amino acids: CASSKDRTFRNTIYF. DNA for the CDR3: TGTGCCAGCAGTAAGGACAGGACCTTTCGAAACACCATATATTTT.

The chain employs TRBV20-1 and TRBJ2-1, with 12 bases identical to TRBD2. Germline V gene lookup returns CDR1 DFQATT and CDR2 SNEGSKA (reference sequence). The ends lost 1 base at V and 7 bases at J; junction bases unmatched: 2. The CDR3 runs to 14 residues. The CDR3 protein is CSARGTSGMNEQFF. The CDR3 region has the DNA TGCAGTGCTAGAGGGACTAGCGGGATGAATGAGCAGTTCTTC.

CDR3 DNA sequence: TGTGCCAGCTTACCTGGGGGGGTCCGGGCTACCGAGCAGTACTTC. Protein sequence: CASLPGGVRATEQYF. This chain links TRBV11-2 with TRBJ2-7; TRBD2 agrees at 7 bases. Germline CDR1 SGHAT, CDR2 FQNNGV. V shed 8 bases and J 6 bases; nucleotides not matched to a gene: 16. This CDR3 comprises 15 residues.

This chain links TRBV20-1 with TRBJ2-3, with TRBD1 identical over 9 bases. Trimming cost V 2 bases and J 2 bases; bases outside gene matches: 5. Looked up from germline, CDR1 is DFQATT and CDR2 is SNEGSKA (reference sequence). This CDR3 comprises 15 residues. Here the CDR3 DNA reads TGCAGTGCTAGACGCGGGACAGGGTTCACAGATACGCAGTATTTT. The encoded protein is CSARRGTGFTDTQYF.

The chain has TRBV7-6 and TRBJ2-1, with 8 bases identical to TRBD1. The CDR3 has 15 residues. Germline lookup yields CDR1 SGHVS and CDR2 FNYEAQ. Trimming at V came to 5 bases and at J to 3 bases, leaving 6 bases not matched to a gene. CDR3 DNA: TGTGCCAGCAGCCTCTCCGGGACAGGCTACAATGAGCAGTTCTTC. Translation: CASSLSGTGYNEQFF.

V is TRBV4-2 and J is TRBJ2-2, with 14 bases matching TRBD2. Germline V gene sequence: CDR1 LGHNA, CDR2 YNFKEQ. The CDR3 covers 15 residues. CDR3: CGSGLAGVGTGELFF. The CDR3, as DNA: TGTGGGTCGGGACTAGCGGGAGTGGGTACCGGGGAGCTGTTTTTT.

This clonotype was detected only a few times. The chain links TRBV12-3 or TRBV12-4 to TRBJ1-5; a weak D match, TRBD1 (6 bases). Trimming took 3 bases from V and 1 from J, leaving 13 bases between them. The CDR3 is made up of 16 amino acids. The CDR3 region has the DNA TGTGCCAGCAGTTTTGGGTGGCAGGGGAGCAATCAGCCCCAGCATTTT. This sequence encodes CASSFGWQGSNQPQHF.

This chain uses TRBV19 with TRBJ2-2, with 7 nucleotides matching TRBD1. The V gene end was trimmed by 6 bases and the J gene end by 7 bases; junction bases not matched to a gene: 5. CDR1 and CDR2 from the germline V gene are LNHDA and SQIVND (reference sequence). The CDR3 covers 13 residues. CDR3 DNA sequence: TGTGCCAGTAGCAGACAGGGCGACGGGGAGCTGTTTTTT. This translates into CASSRQGDGELFF.

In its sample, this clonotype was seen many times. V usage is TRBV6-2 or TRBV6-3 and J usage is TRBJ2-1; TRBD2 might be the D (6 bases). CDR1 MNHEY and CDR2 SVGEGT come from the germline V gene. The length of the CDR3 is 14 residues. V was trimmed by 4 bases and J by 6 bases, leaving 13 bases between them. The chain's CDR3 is CASSLAARVNEQFF. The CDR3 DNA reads TGTGCCAGCAGTTTAGCGGCCCGTGTCAATGAGCAGTTCTTC.

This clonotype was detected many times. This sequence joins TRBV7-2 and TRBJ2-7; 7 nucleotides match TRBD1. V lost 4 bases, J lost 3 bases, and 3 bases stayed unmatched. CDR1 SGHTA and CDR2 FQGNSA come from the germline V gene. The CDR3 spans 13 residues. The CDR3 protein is CASSWGQLYEQYF. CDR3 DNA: TGTGCCAGCAGCTGGGGACAGCTCTACGAGCAGTACTTC.

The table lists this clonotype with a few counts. The CDR3 spells CASSYELPRGGRGRFNEKLFF. The CDR3 DNA reads as TGTGCCAGCAGTTACGAGCTCCCGCGCGGGGGCAGGGGGCGCTTTAATGAAAAACTGTTTTTT. This chain uses TRBV6-2 or TRBV6-3 with TRBJ1-4; 8 positions match TRBD1. V lost 2 bases to trimming and J lost 4 bases; unmatched junction nucleotides: 21. This CDR3 region has 21 residues. Germline values: CDR1 MNHEY, CDR2 SVGEGT.

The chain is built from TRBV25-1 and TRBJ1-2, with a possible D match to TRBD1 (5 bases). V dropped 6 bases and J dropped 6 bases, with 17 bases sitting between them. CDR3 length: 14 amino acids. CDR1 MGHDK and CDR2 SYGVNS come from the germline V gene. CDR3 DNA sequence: TGTGCCAGCAGCCCTGCGGGGAGGGGAGATGGCTACACCTTC. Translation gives CASSPAGRGDGYTF.

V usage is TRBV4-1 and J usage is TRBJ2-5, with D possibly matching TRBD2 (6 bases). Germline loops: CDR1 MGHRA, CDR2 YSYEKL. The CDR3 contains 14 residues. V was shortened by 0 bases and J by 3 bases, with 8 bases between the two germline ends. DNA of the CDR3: TGCGCCAGCAGCCAAGAGCGCGGGAAAGAGACCCAGTACTTC. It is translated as CASSQERGKETQYF.

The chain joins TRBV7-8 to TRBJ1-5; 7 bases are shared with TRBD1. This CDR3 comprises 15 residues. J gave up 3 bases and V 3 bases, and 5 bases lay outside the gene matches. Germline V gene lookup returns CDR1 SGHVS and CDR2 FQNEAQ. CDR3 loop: CASSFDRAVNQPQHF. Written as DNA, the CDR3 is TGTGCCAGCAGCTTCGACAGGGCCGTCAATCAGCCCCAGCATTTT.

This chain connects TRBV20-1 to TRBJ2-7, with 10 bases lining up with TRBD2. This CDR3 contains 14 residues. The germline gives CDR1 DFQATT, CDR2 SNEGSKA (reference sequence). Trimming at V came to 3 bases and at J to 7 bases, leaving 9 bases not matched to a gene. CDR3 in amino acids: CSARPPAGGQEQYF. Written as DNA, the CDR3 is TGCAGTGCTAGGCCCCCAGCGGGGGGGCAAGAGCAGTACTTC.